The clone carrying this T cell receptor beta chain was seen a handful of times. The sample belongs to a study of sequential checkpoint blockade in melanoma. Study summary: After both sequences, patients received maintenance nivolumab.

The V gene lost 6 bases and the J gene lost 5 bases, with 19 bases spanning the gap. The CDR3 consists of 15 residues. CDR1 and CDR2 (germline): MGHRA, YSYEKL. Treatment described: randomized to nivolumab then ipilimumab (arm A) or the reverse (arm B). DNA-damaging chemotherapy had not been given to any patient beforehand. Data came from immunoSEQ multiplex PCR; TCRdb stores just in-frame clones and leaves some out. This table holds about 5,700 clones, 70% to 90% found once. V gene TRBV4-1 combines with J gene TRBJ2-5; tentatively, D is TRBD1 (6 bases). This specimen was CD8+ T cells sorted from blood (inferred from file names), taken from a patient given nivolumab and ipilimumab in sequence. The clonotype comes from a human donor with melanoma. CDR3 sequence reads: CASRPGPTQGETQYF. In DNA form, the CDR3 reads TGCGCCAGCAGACCCGGGCCCACCCAGGGGGAGACCCAGTACTTC.